This is a list of T cell receptor beta chains from one sample in a study of T cells after posttransplantation cyclophosphamide. Data came from immunoSEQ multiplex PCR; TCRdb stores just in-frame clones and leaves some out. The sample yields roughly 9,900 clones, approximately 86% seen once. This material consisted of CD4+ T cells sorted from PBMCs, taken after allogeneic stem cell transplant with posttransplant cyclophosphamide. The receptors come from a male patient aged 25-45 years who received an allogeneic stem cell transplant from a related donor, was CMV-positive, and had acute GVHD only. Part of the T cells may come from the graft donor. Each CDR3 is given with its conserved first and last residue. The D gene is left open where the match is weak. Clone size appears in some rows only: once, few, many, or a class for an expanded clone.

clone size	V gene	D gene	J gene	CDR3 protein	CDR3 DNA
-	TRBV6-6	TRBD1	TRBJ1-2	CASRPPGDRGNGYTF	TGTGCCAGCAGACCCCCTGGAGACAGGGGGAATGGCTACACCTTC
-	TRBV27	TRBD2	TRBJ2-1	CASSLPGLANIYNEQFF	TGTGCCAGCAGTTTACCCGGACTAGCAAATATCTACAATGAGCAGTTCTTC
-	TRBV4-3	TRBD1	TRBJ2-1	CASSHKGAREWSNNEQFF	TGCGCCAGCAGCCACAAGGGGGCGCGAGAATGGTCCAACAATGAGCAGTTCTTC
once	TRBV5-1	-	TRBJ1-5	CASSLAREGQPQHF	TGTGCCAGCAGCTTGGCCAGGGAAGGGCAGCCCCAGCATTTT
-	TRBV9	TRBD2	TRBJ2-5	CASSASGAGGETQYF	TGTGCCAGCAGCGCATCAGGGGCGGGGGGAGAGACCCAGTACTTC
-	TRBV4-3	TRBD1	TRBJ1-6	CASRGQGGNSPLHF	TGCGCCAGCAGAGGACAGGGCGGCAATTCACCCCTCCACTTT
few	TRBV9	-	TRBJ1-6	CASSVDIGYNSPLHF	TGTGCCAGCAGCGTGGACATCGGCTATAATTCACCCCTCCACTTT
-	TRBV19	-	TRBJ1-6	CASSWPQDNSPLHF	TGTGCCAGTAGTTGGCCACAGGATAATTCACCCCTCCACTTT
-	TRBV5-1	TRBD1	TRBJ1-4	CASSFRQGTNEKLFF	TGCGCCAGCAGTTTTAGACAGGGCACTAATGAAAAACTGTTTTTT
-	TRBV6-1	TRBD1	TRBJ1-1	CASSEPMVGQLNTEAFF	TGTGCCAGCAGTGAACCTATGGTGGGACAGTTGAACACTGAAGCTTTCTTT
-	TRBV7-2	TRBD1	TRBJ1-4	CASSSGQDYEKLFF	TGTGCCAGCAGCTCGGGACAGGACTATGAAAAACTGTTTTTT
-	TRBV11-2	TRBD2	TRBJ2-3	CASSPRRTSGPTDTQYF	TGTGCCAGCAGCCCGCGACGGACTAGCGGTCCCACAGATACGCAGTATTTT
-	TRBV7-9	-	TRBJ2-1	CASSPGAYGEQFF	TGTGCCAGCAGCCCTGGGGCGTATGGTGAGCAGTTCTTC
-	TRBV5-1	-	TRBJ1-1	CASKGWTEAFF	TGCGCCAGCAAGGGGTGGACTGAAGCTTTCTTT
-	TRBV7-3	-	TRBJ1-1	CASSAGWATEAFF	TGTGCCAGCAGCGCGGGTTGGGCCACTGAAGCTTTCTTT
-	TRBV4-2	TRBD2	TRBJ2-7	CASSQGTSYEQYF	TGTGCCAGCAGCCAAGGGACTAGCTACGAGCAGTACTTC